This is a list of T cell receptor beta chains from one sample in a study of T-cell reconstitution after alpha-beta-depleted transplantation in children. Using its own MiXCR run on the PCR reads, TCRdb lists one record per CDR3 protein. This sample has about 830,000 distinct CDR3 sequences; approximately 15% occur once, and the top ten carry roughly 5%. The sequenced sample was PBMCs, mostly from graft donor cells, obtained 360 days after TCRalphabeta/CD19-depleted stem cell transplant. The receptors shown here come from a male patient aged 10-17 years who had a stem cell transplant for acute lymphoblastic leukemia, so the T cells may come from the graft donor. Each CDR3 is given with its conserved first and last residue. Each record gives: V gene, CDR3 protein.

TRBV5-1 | CASSLGDGPSSPLHF
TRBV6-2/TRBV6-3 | CASRRTAGYGYTF
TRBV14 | CASSQVRLAPYNEQFF
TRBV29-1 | CSVRRDTQETQYF
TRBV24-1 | CATSDLSIRGRGNEQFF
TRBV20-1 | CSARAPGNMAYNSPLHF
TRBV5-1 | CASSFGLARGLSYEQYF
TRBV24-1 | CATSDRTLAGTYNEQFF
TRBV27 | CASSLGLDNSYEQYF
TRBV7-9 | CASSPHMDSYNEQFF
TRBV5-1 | CASSFVTAGPPEGYGYTF
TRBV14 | CASRQDLTGELFF
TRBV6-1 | CASRSGAYSDTQYF
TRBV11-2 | CASSFGIYEQYF
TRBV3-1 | CASSRGLAGGSKNIQYF
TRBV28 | CASSLKTVQNEQFF
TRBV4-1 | CASSRGPVHEQFF
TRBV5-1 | CASSGAHRTGVDEQYF
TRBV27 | CASSSYLSRDPSNEQFF
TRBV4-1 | CASSQVGRGKYEQYF
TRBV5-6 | CASSSKDRVIQPQHF
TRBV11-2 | CASSSYLIRRRARGLNQPQHF
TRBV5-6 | CASSFTRNTGELFF
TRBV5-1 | CASTSDRGRLNTEAFF
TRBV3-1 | CASSRSGTIYNEQFF
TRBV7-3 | CASSLQGLVLNEQFF
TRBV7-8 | CASSLLAGVPEQYF
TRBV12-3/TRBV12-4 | CASSDGQGADTEAFF
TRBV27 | CASSSLAGVVEQFF
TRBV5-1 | CASTETATRSYYNEQFF
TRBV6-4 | CASSDGGEGTEAFF
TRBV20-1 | CSAHRAGGEDTQYF
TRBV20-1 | CSARSAGALVEQFF
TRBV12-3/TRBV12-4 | CASRGTGGTNYGYTF
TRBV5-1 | CASSLAQLRGQETQYF